One and the same sample provided the 23 T cell receptor beta chains below, sequenced in a study of human T cells and chemical hapten exposure. Time point given: pre-sensitization, week 0. Treatment in this sample: therapeutic diphenylcyclopropenone sensitization with weekly scalp DPC. TCRdb recomputed calls from the RACE reads with MiXCR, one row per CDR3 protein. Of about 350,000 distinct CDR3 sequences listed, about 5% are singletons. Source: whole blood, taken in connection with sensitization to the hapten diphenylcyclopropenone (DPC). The receptor source for this set is a woman aged 18-30 years with alopecia areata. Some clones in this sample may be carry-over from other donors' samples.

This clonotype was observed a few times. The genes are TRBV20-1 and TRBJ2-3, with D tentatively TRBD1 (6 bases). The V end lost 6 bases, the J end lost 0 bases, and 16 bases lay between the germline ends. The CDR3 is made up of 15 amino acids. The germline V gene has CDR1 DFQATT and CDR2 SNEGSKA (reference sequence). CDR3 in amino acids: CSAIPTDSSTDTQYF. The CDR3 DNA reads TGCAGTGCAATACCGACGGACAGTAGCACAGATACGCAGTATTTT.

The chain carries TRBV5-4 and TRBJ2-1; 7 bases align to TRBD1. This CDR3 has 14 residues. Germline values: CDR1 SGHNT, CDR2 YYREEE (reference sequence). The V gene end was trimmed by 4 bases and the J gene end by 10 bases; junction bases not matched to a gene: 11. The CDR3 sequence is CASSERQGIWEQFF. The CDR3 coding sequence is TGTGCCAGCAGCGAACGACAGGGAATCTGGGAGCAGTTCTTC.

This chain uses TRBV28 with TRBJ1-4, with 9 bases lining up with TRBD1. CDR1 is MDHEN and CDR2 is SYDVKM in the germline V gene. CDR3 size: 14 residues. Germline trimming cut 6 bases from V and 12 bases from J; bases unmatched to any gene: 11. In nucleotides, the CDR3 is TGTGCCAGCAGAGACTCAGGGACAGGGACGGAACTGTTTTTT. This codes for CASRDSGTGTELFF. The entire variable domain, with the rest obtained from reference TRBV28 and TRBJ1-4, is as follows: DVKVTQSSRYLVKRTGEKVFLECVQDMDHENMFWYRQDPGLGLRLIYFSYDVKMKEKGDIPEGYSVSREKKERFSLILESASTNQTSMYLCASRDSGTGTELFFGSGTQLSVL.

The J gene is TRBJ1-1, the V gene TRBV28, with 9 bases aligning to TRBD1. V dropped 5 bases and J dropped 8; count of bases not matched to a gene: 9. Looked up from germline, CDR1 is MDHEN and CDR2 is SYDVKM. This CDR3 contains 14 residues. For the CDR3, the DNA is TGTGCCAGCAGTACCACCGACAGGGGGGGAGAAGCTTTCTTT. This encodes CASSTTDRGGEAFF.

In this sample, this clonotype turned up many times. The genes are TRBV2 and TRBJ1-5, with D uncertain. Trimming took 6 bases from V and 3 from J, leaving 12 bases between them. Germline values: CDR1 SNHLY, CDR2 FYNNEI. CDR3 length: 14 amino acids. The CDR3 protein is CASRSDGNNQPQHF. In DNA, the CDR3 is TGTGCCAGCAGGAGCGACGGAAACAATCAGCCCCAGCATTTT.

V usage is TRBV7-6 and J usage is TRBJ1-1; no clear D gene. V dropped 0 bases and J dropped 2 bases, with 13 bases sitting between them. The CDR3 length is 16 residues. The germline gives CDR1 SGHVS, CDR2 FNYEAQ. In nucleotides, the CDR3 is TGTGCCAGCAGCTTAGCACCCGGGGTTCCTAACACTGAAGCTTTCTTT. This gives the protein CASSLAPGVPNTEAFF.

V usage is TRBV18 and J usage is TRBJ2-3; D may be TRBD2 (5 bases). Germline CDR1 reads KGHSH; CDR2 reads LQKENI. V lost 2 bases, J lost 3 bases, and 18 bases lay in between. This CDR3 is 17 amino acids long. The CDR3 nucleotides are TGTGCCAGCTCACCAAGCCTCGTACACCGGAGGACAGATACGCAGTATTTT. Its protein is CASSPSLVHRRTDTQYF.

In its sample, this clonotype was seen a few times. This CDR3 is CAISDSPGQGLYF. The CDR3 nucleotides read TGTGCCATCAGTGATTCTCCGGGACAGGGCCTGTACTTC. The rearrangement uses TRBV10-3 and TRBJ2-7, with TRBD1 identical over 9 bases. The CDR3 has 13 amino acids. After removal of 3 bases from V and 12 bases from J, the junction contained 9 bases not matched to a gene. Looked up from germline, CDR1 is ENHRY and CDR2 is SYGVKD.

This clonotype has more than one count but fewer than ten. The chain uses TRBV6-2 or TRBV6-3 and TRBJ2-1, with D hard to call. The CDR3 loop spans 14 amino acids. V gave up 3 bases and J gave up 7 bases, with 13 bases separating them. The germline gives CDR1 MNHEY, CDR2 SVGEGT. The CDR3 is CASSYRPPWNEQFF. In DNA form, the CDR3 reads TGTGCCAGCAGTTATCGTCCTCCTTGGAATGAGCAGTTCTTC.

The chain has TRBV18 and TRBJ1-1; D unclear. Germline CDR1 KGHSH, CDR2 LQKENI. This CDR3 has 14 amino acids. V lost 6 bases and J 4 bases, leaving 15 bases between the germline ends. This CDR3 is CASSSSGKGTEAFF. The CDR3 DNA reads as TGTGCCAGCTCTTCCTCGGGGAAGGGCACTGAAGCTTTCTTT.

The CDR3 region is CASSQGQGSGSYNSPLHF. The CDR3 DNA follows: TGTGCCAGCAGCCAGGGACAGGGTTCGGGCTCCTATAATTCACCCCTCCACTTT. The chain combines TRBV11-2 with TRBJ1-6; the match to TRBD1 covers 9 bases. The CDR3 length is 18 residues. Unmatched junction bases numbered 8, after V lost 5 bases and J lost 0 bases. Germline V CDR1 and CDR2: SGHAT, FQNNGV.

This clonotype turned up a few times. The chain joins TRBV7-2 to TRBJ2-3, with 7 nucleotides matching TRBD2. The germline gives CDR1 SGHTA, CDR2 FQGNSA. This CDR3 has 16 residues. The V segment lost 2 bases and the J segment 8 bases; nucleotides outside the gene matches: 13. The chain's CDR3 is CASSLTSQPGGGTQYF. The DNA for the CDR3 is TGTGCCAGCAGCTTAACCTCCCAGCCGGGGGGAGGTACGCAGTATTTT.

The rearrangement joins TRBV14 to TRBJ2-7; a possible D gene is TRBD2 (7 bases). V shed 2 bases and J shed 6 bases, with 8 bases lying between them. The length of the CDR3 is 12 residues. Germline CDR1 SGHDN, CDR2 FVKESK. The CDR3 DNA follows: TGTGCCAGCAGCCAAAGGGGGGGCGAGCAGTACTTC. Protein sequence: CASSQRGGEQYF.

This rearrangement joins TRBV7-8 to TRBJ2-2; D is uncertain. The CDR3 contains 13 residues. Looked up from germline, CDR1 is SGHVS and CDR2 is FQNEAQ. Trimming stripped 3 bases from V and 5 bases from J, with 7 bases between. The CDR3 region has the DNA TGTGCCAGCAGCTTGGGCAAAACCGGGGAGCTGTTTTTT. Its protein product is CASSLGKTGELFF.

The V call is TRBV7-2, the J call TRBJ1-2; D is possibly TRBD1 (6 bases). The CDR3 covers 13 residues. V was cut by 6 bases and J by 8 bases, with 16 bases left in between. Germline assignment: CDR1 SGHTA and CDR2 FQGNSA. CDR3 sequence: CASSQNRAPGYTF. DNA of the CDR3: TGTGCCAGCAGTCAGAACAGGGCACCAGGCTACACCTTC.

This clonotype appeared a few times. The chain employs TRBV6-2 or TRBV6-3 and TRBJ2-3; TRBD2 matches 10 bases. The CDR3 loop spans 18 amino acids. J was trimmed by 2 bases and V by 0 bases; bases with no gene match: 8. CDR1 MNHEY and CDR2 SVGEGT come from the germline V gene. The CDR3 region is CASSYSILGTSVTDTQYF. In DNA, the CDR3 is TGTGCCAGCAGTTACTCGATTCTAGGGACTAGCGTCACAGATACGCAGTATTTT.

This clonotype appeared many times. Here the CDR3 omits its conserved ending phenylalanine or tryptophan, so a read error is the likely source. The limits of the CDR3 on the DNA are not certain, so only TCRdb's listed CDR3 is given. The gene calls are TRBV6-1 and TRBJ2-5; TRBD1, the table's D call, was not compared with the DNA. CDR1 and CDR2 from the germline V gene are MNHNS and SASEGT. The length of the CDR3 is 11 amino acids, counting both ends. The CDR3: CASSGGGAMFL.

There are a few counts of this clonotype. The V gene is TRBV6-2 or TRBV6-3, the J gene TRBJ1-1; D call uncertain. Germline V gene sequence: CDR1 MNHEY, CDR2 SVGEGT. Between the trimmed V and J ends, which lost 4 bases and 7 bases, there was a span of 13 bases. The CDR3 consists of 13 residues. The CDR3, as DNA: TGTGCCAGCAGTTTTAGCCTAATAGATGAAGCTTTCTTT. As protein: CASSFSLIDEAFF.

This clonotype has a count of ten or more. V and J are TRBV29-1 and TRBJ1-3, with D tentatively TRBD1 (6 bases). The germline V gene encodes CDR1 SQVTM and CDR2 ANQGSEA. The CDR3 totals 12 residues. Trimming cost V 4 bases and J 7 bases, with 11 bases left between them. CDR3 sequence reads: CSVGSGANTIYF. CDR3 in DNA: TGCAGCGTTGGGTCAGGGGCCAACACCATATATTTT.

The rearrangement uses TRBV7-3 and TRBJ1-1; D remains ambiguous. Germline CDR1 and CDR2: SGHTA and FQGTGA. The CDR3 is made up of 13 amino acids. V was trimmed by 5 bases and J by 6 bases, leaving 13 bases between them. Written as DNA, the CDR3 is TGTGCCAGCAGCCAACCAGGTGGGGCTGAAGCTTTCTTT. As protein: CASSQPGGAEAFF.

With respect to this clonotype: This sequence may be a read error, since a much larger clone differs from it by one base. This rearrangement joins TRBV18 to TRBJ2-7; D unclear. Per the germline V gene, CDR1 is KGHSH and CDR2 is LQKENI. The CDR3 runs 15 residues. Trimming pared 6 bases from V and 2 bases from J, leaving 17 bases between. This chain's CDR3 is CASSQERLGTYEQYF. DNA of the CDR3: TGTGCCAGCTCGCAGGAAAGACTCGGAACCTACGAGCAGTACTTC.

The CDR3 nucleotides are TGCAGGGTGGCCCCAGGTACTGAAGCTTTCTTT. This codes for CRVAPGTEAFF. The J gene is TRBJ1-1, the V gene TRBV20-1, with no clear D. The CDR3 length is 11 residues. Per germline, CDR1 DFQATT and CDR2 SNEGSKA (reference sequence).

This chain joins TRBV24-1 and TRBJ2-3; D is undetermined. V was trimmed by 5 bases and J by 6 bases, leaving 8 bases between them. This CDR3 spans 12 amino acids. Germline V lookup: CDR1 KGHDR, CDR2 SFDVKD. CDR3 amino acids: CATSAELDTQYF. The CDR3 bases are TGTGCCACCAGTGCGGAGCTGGATACGCAGTATTTT.